This entry lists 11 T cell receptor beta chains sequenced from one sample in a study of RUNX1 and TCR beta rearrangement in T-cell leukemia. The sequenced amplicons covered TCR beta DJ as well as VDJ rearrangements. One entry per CDR3 protein, called by TCRdb with MiXCR from the PCR reads. The sample shows 150 to 200 distinct CDR3 sequences, 46% of them seen only once. Sequencing input: blood. These TCRs come from a female donor with T-cell acute lymphoblastic leukemia.

On this clonotype: The conserved closing phenylalanine or tryptophan is absent in this CDR3, likely reflecting a read error. It is unclear where the CDR3 begins or ends on the DNA, so no DNA is shown, and the CDR3 is as TCRdb lists it. V and J are TRBV20-1 and TRBJ1-2. Per the germline V gene, CDR1 is DFQATT and CDR2 is SNEGSKA (reference sequence). The length of the CDR3 is 12 amino acids, counting both ends. This CDR3 reads CSARQRDYGYTL.

The rearrangement links TRBV5-3 to TRBJ2-7; D is perhaps TRBD1 (6 bases). TRBV5-3 is an ORF, with its function uncertain. The CDR3 contains 17 residues. With 4 bases removed from V and 1 base from J, the gap between germline ends came to 21 bases. DNA for the CDR3: TGTGCCAGAAGCATGTCGACAGGCCCCTCCCCATCCTACGAGCAGTACTTC. Its protein is CARSMSTGPSPSYEQYF.

By proportion, this clonotype is hyperexpanded. V is TRBV20-1 and J is TRBJ1-2; D gene ambiguous. CDR1 DFQATT and CDR2 SNEGSKA come from the germline V gene (reference sequence). This CDR3 spans 10 amino acids. Trimming shortened V by 6 bases and J by 2 bases, and 4 bases separated the two germline ends. CDR3: CSAPNYGYTF. The CDR3 DNA is TGCAGTGCCCCAAACTATGGCTACACCTTC.

By frequency in the sample, this clonotype is hyperexpanded (1% or more). The J gene is TRBJ1-3, the V gene TRBV19; TRBD1 might be the D (5 bases). This CDR3 has 16 amino acids. Per the germline V gene, CDR1 is LNHDA and CDR2 is SQIVND (reference sequence). Trimming took 6 bases from V and 0 from J, leaving 15 bases between them. The CDR3 DNA reads as TGTGCCAGTAGCGGGACCGTCCCTAGCTCTGGAAACACCATATATTTT. This gives the protein CASSGTVPSSGNTIYF.

The chain employs TRBV4-3 and TRBJ2-7, with D perhaps assigned TRBD1 or TRBD2 (5 bases each). The CDR3 sequence is 15 residues long. V lost 4 bases to trimming and J lost 3 bases, with 16 bases between them. Germline assignment: CDR1 LGHNA and CDR2 YSLEER. The CDR3 is CASSPNTRGNYEQYV. CDR3 nucleotide sequence: TGCGCCAGCAGCCCAAACACGAGGGGTAACTACGAGCAGTACGTC.

This chain links TRBV12-5 with TRBJ1-1; D gene unclear. Trimming left V 8 bases short and J 7 bases short, with 11 bases between. This CDR3 is 11 amino acids long. The germline V gene has CDR1 LGHNT and CDR2 FRNRAP. The CDR3 sequence: CASRWGVEAFF. Here the CDR3 DNA reads TGTGCTAGTCGATGGGGAGTTGAAGCTTTCTTT.

This clonotype was seen more than once but under ten times. One end of the junction is discordant with germline, which a read error may explain. The chain uses TRBV20-1 and TRBJ1-2; D is unresolved. Per germline, CDR1 DFQATT and CDR2 SNEGSKA (reference sequence). This CDR3 region has 10 residues. The CDR3 here is CSAPDYGYTF. The CDR3 DNA reads as TGCAGTGCCCCAGACTATGGCTACACTTTC.

The chain has TRBV30 and TRBJ1-6, with 7 bases fitting TRBD1. Matching the DNA end better, TRBJ1-1 makes the J call doubtful. CDR3 size: 14 residues. Germline lookup yields CDR1 GTSNPN and CDR2 SVGIG (reference sequence). CDR3 amino acids: CAWSLDRAVTEAFF. The CDR3 nucleotides read TGTGCCTGGAGCCTAGACAGGGCGGTCACTGAAGCTTTCTTT.

This clonotype was observed a few times. CDR3 region: CSASQPGGGTEAFF. The CDR3 nucleotides read TGCAGTGCTAGCCAGCCCGGAGGAGGGACTGAAGCTTTCTTT. The genes are TRBV20-1 and TRBJ1-1, with D hard to call. Germline assignment: CDR1 DFQATT and CDR2 SNEGSKA (reference sequence). There are 14 residues in the CDR3. Trimming took 3 bases from V and 5 from J, leaving 16 bases between them.

The chain recombines TRBV20-1 with TRBJ2-7; D perhaps matches TRBD1 (5 bases). This CDR3 comprises 12 residues. Per the germline V gene, CDR1 is DFQATT and CDR2 is SNEGSKA (reference sequence). The germline V and J ends were trimmed by 6 bases and 0 bases, with 9 bases remaining between them. The CDR3 sequence is CSAQGSSYEQYF. The CDR3 DNA sequence: TGCAGTGCCCAGGGTAGCTCCTACGAGCAGTACTTC.

Points on this clonotype: This may arise from a read error, as a much more abundant clone is one base away. The chain links TRBV7-2 to TRBJ1-1, with a weak D call TRBD1 (6 bases). CDR3 size: 14 residues. The germline V gene encodes CDR1 SGHTA and CDR2 FQGNSA. DNA for the CDR3: TGTGCCAGCACTGGGGGGGCTTCGGACACTGAAGTTTTCTTT. This encodes CASTGGASDTEVFF. The full variable domain, in which reference TRBV7-2 and TRBJ1-1 provide the parts outside the CDR3, is GAGVSQSPSNKVTEKGKDVELRCDPISGHTALYWYRQSLGQGLEFLIYFQGNSAPDKSGLPSDRFSAERTGGSVSTLTIQRTQQEDSAVYLCASTGGASDTEVFFGQGTRLTVV.